Each of the 24 T cell receptor beta chains below was sequenced from the same sample in a study of cytomegalovirus exposure and HLA in healthy donors. The PCR employed 60 Vbeta primers together with 13 Jbeta primers. Here immunoSEQ multiplex PCR was the method, and the copy in TCRdb shows in-frame clones only, minus some. This sample has some 96,000 clones, with around 60% found just once. Sequencing was carried out using PBMCs. The receptors originated from a man aged 55 to 70 in good health and CMV-seronegative.

J is TRBJ2-3 and V is TRBV5-4; possible D gene TRBD2, 5 bases. The germline V and J ends were trimmed by 2 bases and 4 bases, with 14 bases remaining between them. The CDR3 covers 15 residues. Germline V gene data show CDR1 as SGHNT and CDR2 as YYREEE (reference sequence). The DNA for the CDR3 is TGTGCCAGCAGCTTCCGCGGAGGCCGCCCAGATACGCAGTATTTT. It codes for CASSFRGGRPDTQYF.

V is TRBV9 and J is TRBJ2-2, with a tentative D call TRBD2 (6 bases). The V end lost 0 bases, the J end lost 0 bases, and 15 bases lay between the germline ends. From germline, CDR1 is SGDLS and CDR2 YYNGEE. CDR3 length: 18 residues. In nucleotides, the CDR3 is TGTGCCAGCAGCGTAGAGCCCCTGGGGGGTTCGAACACCGGGGAGCTGTTTTTT. Encoded protein: CASSVEPLGGSNTGELFF.

This clone was seen a handful of times. The chain is built from TRBV19 and TRBJ2-7, with 8 bases aligning to TRBD1. The CDR3 length is 13 residues. CDR1 and CDR2 from the germline V gene are LNHDA and SQIVND (reference sequence). Unmatched junction bases numbered 3, after V lost 5 bases and J lost 3 bases. The CDR3 loop is CASSLGQDYEQYF. The CDR3 DNA reads TGTGCCAGTAGTCTGGGACAGGACTACGAGCAGTACTTC.

A few counts support this clone. The V and J genes are TRBV30 and TRBJ2-7; 9 nucleotides line up with TRBD2. CDR1 is GTSNPN and CDR2 is SVGIG in the germline V gene (reference sequence). The CDR3 length is 14 residues. V lost 3 bases and J lost 5; bases outside the gene matches: 8. CDR3 sequence (DNA): TGTGCCTGGAGAGTAGCGGGAGCTACGCACGAGCAGTACTTC. It translates to CAWRVAGATHEQYF.

This chain connects TRBV10-3 to TRBJ1-2, with 8 bases fitting TRBD1. The CDR3 runs to 15 residues. V dropped 4 bases and J dropped 0; count of bases not matched to a gene: 4. CDR1 and CDR2 (germline): ENHRY, SYGVKD. DNA of the CDR3: TGTGCCATCAGTGCGGGACAGGTGGCTAACTATGGCTACACCTTC. This translates into CAISAGQVANYGYTF.

The chain combines TRBV25-1 with TRBJ2-6, with D perhaps TRBD2 (6 bases). The germline V gene encodes CDR1 MGHDK and CDR2 SYGVNS. Between the trimmed V and J ends, which lost 2 bases and 0 bases, there was a span of 14 bases. The length of the CDR3 is 18 residues. The chain's CDR3 is CASSEGGNALSGANVLTF. The CDR3 nucleotides read TGTGCCAGCAGTGAAGGAGGGAACGCTCTCTCTGGGGCCAACGTCCTGACTTTC.

This clone was seen a few times. The chain recombines TRBV5-3 with TRBJ1-2; 8 positions agree with TRBD1. TRBV5-3 is an ORF; its function is uncertain. The CDR3 totals 18 residues. V lost 4 bases to trimming and J lost 6 bases; unmatched junction nucleotides: 20. CDR3 residues: CARSETDRAAMWNHGYTF. For the CDR3, the DNA is TGTGCCAGAAGCGAAACGGACAGGGCGGCAATGTGGAATCATGGCTACACCTTC.

The genes are TRBV7-3 and TRBJ2-1, with D perhaps matching TRBD1 (6 bases). This CDR3 is built from 15 residues. The V end lost 0 bases, the J end lost 7 bases, and 13 bases lay between the germline ends. CDR1 and CDR2 (germline): SGHTA, FQGTGA. The CDR3 sequence: CASSLTFYRENEQFF. Here the CDR3 DNA reads TGTGCCAGCAGCTTAACGTTCTACAGGGAGAATGAGCAGTTCTTC.

The chain has TRBV11-3 and TRBJ1-4; 11 positions agree with TRBD1. With 4 bases clipped from V and 8 bases from J, the junction kept 3 bases outside the gene matches. Per the germline V gene, CDR1 is SGHNT and CDR2 is YENEEA. The CDR3 spans 14 residues. CDR3 sequence (DNA): TGTGCCAGCAGCTCCGGGACAGGGGGGGAAAAACTGTTTTTT. Translated: CASSSGTGGEKLFF.

The genes are TRBV9 and TRBJ2-1; 7 bases line up with TRBD2. V trimming: 1 base; J trimming: 3 bases; junction bases outside the gene matches: 7. The CDR3 sequence is 16 residues long. Germline V lookup: CDR1 SGDLS, CDR2 YYNGEE. CDR3 sequence reads: CASSVSSGVNYNEQFF. The DNA for the CDR3 is TGTGCCAGCAGCGTATCGAGCGGGGTGAACTACAATGAGCAGTTCTTC.

The CDR3 coding sequence is TGTGCCAGCAGTTTAGGCGGGTATAATTCACCCCTCCACTTT. It specifies CASSLGGYNSPLHF. The rearrangement uses TRBV28 and TRBJ1-6; D not resolved. The CDR3 spans 14 residues. CDR1 and CDR2 (germline): MDHEN, SYDVKM. The ends were cut back, 2 bases at V and 4 bases at J, with 6 bases in the middle. Together with reference TRBV28 and TRBJ1-6, the CDR3 gives the full variable domain: DVKVTQSSRYLVKRTGEKVFLECVQDMDHENMFWYRQDPGLGLRLIYFSYDVKMKEKGDIPEGYSVSREKKERFSLILESASTNQTSMYLCASSLGGYNSPLHFGNGTRLTVT.

With respect to this clone: One end of the junction does not line up with germline, which may come from a read error. The V gene is TRBV27, the J gene TRBJ2-7; tentative D call: TRBD1 (5 bases). CDR1 is MNHEY and CDR2 is SMNVEV in the germline V gene (reference sequence). The CDR3 totals 15 residues. The CDR3 region is CASSLTWTQSYERYF. In DNA, the CDR3 is TGTGCCAGCAGTCTCACTTGGACACAGTCCTACGAGCGGTACTTC.

This clone came up a few times. The chain couples TRBV6-5 to TRBJ2-1; TRBD2 might be the D (6 bases). This CDR3 is built from 16 residues. Germline CDR1 MNHEY, CDR2 SVGAGI. V gave up 4 bases and J gave up 0 bases, with 13 bases separating them. The CDR3 region is CASSSARGSSYNEQFF. The CDR3 nucleotides read TGTGCCAGCAGTTCCGCCCGGGGGAGCTCCTACAATGAGCAGTTCTTC.

This clone has only a few counts. This sequence joins TRBV2 and TRBJ2-1; 11 bases agree with TRBD1. V shed 7 bases and J 8 bases; nucleotides not matched to a gene: 7. CDR3 length: 14 amino acids. Germline V lookup: CDR1 SNHLY, CDR2 FYNNEI. CDR3 nucleotide sequence: TGTGCCAGCAAGAGGGACAGGGGGTCCGATGAGCAGTTCTTC. Protein: CASKRDRGSDEQFF.

A few counts support this clone. This sequence joins TRBV28 and TRBJ1-1, with D possibly TRBD1 on 5 matching bases. Germline V gives CDR1 MDHEN, CDR2 SYDVKM. Trimming shortened V by 6 bases and J by 0 bases, and 8 bases separated the two germline ends. This CDR3 contains 13 residues. In DNA form, the CDR3 reads TGTGCCAGCAGCTCGGGGGTGAACACTGAAGCTTTCTTT. Protein product: CASSSGVNTEAFF.

With regard to this clone: Other DNA variants within this sample encode the same CDR3. The chain joins TRBV12-5 to TRBJ2-3; D uncertain. The V end lost 3 bases, the J end lost 0 bases, and 10 bases lay between the germline ends. CDR3 length equals 15 residues. The V gene's germline CDR1 is LGHNT and CDR2 FRNRAP. CDR3 sequence reads: CASGLEATSTDTQYF. The CDR3 coding sequence is TGTGCTAGTGGTTTAGAAGCTACCAGCACAGATACGCAGTATTTT.

The V and J genes are TRBV6-5 and TRBJ1-4, with a tentative D call TRBD1 (6 bases). This CDR3 region has 14 residues. V was pared by 7 bases and J by 0 bases, with 9 bases between. Germline CDR1 MNHEY, CDR2 SVGAGI. CDR3 in amino acids: CASKGHATNEKLFF. The CDR3 DNA reads TGTGCCAGCAAGGGACATGCAACTAATGAAAAACTGTTTTTT.

The chain recombines TRBV6-4 with TRBJ2-1, with 7 positions matching TRBD2. After removal of 3 bases from V and 7 bases from J, the junction contained 9 bases not matched to a gene. The germline V gene encodes CDR1 MRHNA and CDR2 SNTAGT. The CDR3 runs to 15 residues. DNA of the CDR3: TGTGCCAGCAGTGAAGGGTGGGAGGGCCGGAATGAGCAGTTCTTC. Translation: CASSEGWEGRNEQFF.

This clone has just a few counts. The chain carries TRBV19 and TRBJ2-3; 8 nucleotides line up with TRBD1. There are 13 residues in the CDR3. V lost 6 bases and J lost 6; bases outside the gene matches: 5. Germline loops: CDR1 LNHDA, CDR2 SQIVND (reference sequence). The CDR3 sequence is CASSDQGADTQYF. The CDR3 DNA reads as TGTGCCAGTAGCGATCAGGGGGCCGATACGCAGTATTTT.

The chain links TRBV28 to TRBJ2-7; D uncertain. The CDR3 totals 14 residues. Germline V gene lookup returns CDR1 MDHEN and CDR2 SYDVKM. Trimming took off 6 bases at V and 0 bases at J, with 12 bases between the two ends. In DNA form, the CDR3 reads TGTGCCAGCAGCTCCACATTGCCCTCCTACGAGCAGTACTTC. Translation gives CASSSTLPSYEQYF.

The rearrangement uses TRBV14 and TRBJ1-1, with 7 bases lining up with TRBD1. CDR1 and CDR2 from the germline V gene are SGHDN and FVKESK. The J segment lost 2 bases and the V segment lost 6 bases, leaving 24 bases of the junction unmatched. This CDR3 is built from 20 residues. The chain's CDR3 is CASRTLDRYGEDDLNTEAFF. As DNA, the CDR3 is TGTGCCAGCAGAACCCTGGACAGGTACGGCGAAGATGACCTAAACACTGAAGCTTTCTTT.

This clone was seen only a few times. The J gene is TRBJ2-7, the V gene TRBV9; the match to TRBD2 covers 8 bases. Germline CDR1 is SGDLS and CDR2 is YYNGEE. Trimming at V came to 7 bases and at J to 4 bases, leaving 10 bases not matched to a gene. The CDR3 length is 14 residues. The CDR3 spells CASGREDAIYEQYF. CDR3 coding DNA: TGTGCCAGCGGGCGGGAGGATGCTATATACGAGCAGTACTTC.

The chain combines TRBV2 with TRBJ2-7; D is uncertain. Germline assignment: CDR1 SNHLY and CDR2 FYNNEI. V was cut by 7 bases and J by 1 base, with 11 bases left in between. The CDR3 has 13 residues. The DNA of the CDR3 is TGTGCCAGCAATTTCGTCCCGTCCTACGAGCAGTACTTC. Protein: CASNFVPSYEQYF. The entire variable domain, with the rest obtained from reference TRBV2 and TRBJ2-7, is as follows: EPEVTQTPSHQVTQMGQEVILRCVPISNHLYFYWYRQILGQKVEFLVSFYNNEISEKSEIFDDQFSVERPDGSNFTLKIRSTKLEDSAMYFCASNFVPSYEQYFGPGTRLTVT.

This sequence joins TRBV19 and TRBJ1-5; TRBD1 matches at 8 bases. The length of the CDR3 is 16 residues. Unmatched junction bases numbered 8, after V lost 5 bases and J lost 2 bases. Looked up from germline, CDR1 is LNHDA and CDR2 is SQIVND (reference sequence). The CDR3 loop is CASSRTRGQGNQPQHF. CDR3 nucleotides: TGTGCCAGTAGTCGGACCAGGGGACAGGGCAATCAGCCCCAGCATTTT.